These T cell receptor beta chains were read from a single sample in a study of TIL therapy for anti-PD-1-resistant metastatic lung cancer. Method: immunoSEQ multiplex PCR; TCRdb's copy keeps in-frame clones and lacks some. This table has 57,000 or so clones, around 86% appearing once. This sample comprised blood, obtained at baseline. The receptors derive from a person between 30 and 80 years old with non-small cell lung cancer. Both conserved end residues are part of each CDR3. Fields, in order: V gene, clone size, J gene, D gene, CDR3 DNA, CDR3 protein. The D gene is left open where the match is weak. Not all rows give a size; the values are once, few, many and, for expanded clones, a class.

v_gene: TRBV10-1
abundance: many
j_gene: TRBJ1-3
d_gene: .
CDR3nt: TGCGCCAGCAGTGAGTCGGGCTCTGGAAACACCATATATTTT
CDR3aa: CASSESGSGNTIYF

v_gene: TRBV12-5
abundance: .
j_gene: TRBJ1-1
d_gene: .
CDR3nt: TGTGCTAGCGGTGGACTCACTGAAGCTTTCTTT
CDR3aa: CASGGLTEAFF

v_gene: TRBV11-2
abundance: .
j_gene: TRBJ1-1
d_gene: .
CDR3nt: TGTGCCAGCAGCGTTAGAGGGGGGCCGAACACTGAAGCTTTCTTT
CDR3aa: CASSVRGGPNTEAFF

v_gene: TRBV5-1
abundance: .
j_gene: TRBJ2-3
d_gene: .
CDR3nt: TGCGCCAGCAGCTTGGTTCTAGGGGCGGCAGATACGCAGTATTTT
CDR3aa: CASSLVLGAADTQYF

v_gene: TRBV19
abundance: .
j_gene: TRBJ2-7
d_gene: .
CDR3nt: TGTGCCAGTTCCCGGGACAACTCCTACGAGCAGTACTTC
CDR3aa: CASSRDNSYEQYF

v_gene: TRBV30
abundance: .
j_gene: TRBJ2-5
d_gene: .
CDR3nt: TGTGCCTGGAGTGCACCGGGGGCGTTCCAAGAGACCCAGTACTTC
CDR3aa: CAWSAPGAFQETQYF

v_gene: TRBV15
abundance: .
j_gene: TRBJ1-5
d_gene: .
CDR3nt: TGTGCCACCAGAGGGGACGTGGGGAATCAGCCCCAGCATTTT
CDR3aa: CATRGDVGNQPQHF

v_gene: TRBV5-1
abundance: .
j_gene: TRBJ1-1
d_gene: .
CDR3nt: TGCGCCAGCAGCTCAGGGATACTAGGGAACACTGAAGCTTTCTTT
CDR3aa: CASSSGILGNTEAFF

v_gene: TRBV19
abundance: .
j_gene: TRBJ1-5
d_gene: .
CDR3nt: TGTGCCAGTACTTTATGGCGGGGGGAATATAGCAATCAGCCCCAGCATTTT
CDR3aa: CASTLWRGEYSNQPQHF

v_gene: TRBV11-3
abundance: .
j_gene: TRBJ2-1
d_gene: TRBD1
CDR3nt: TGTGCCAGCAGCTTAGGGGGACAGGGCTACAATGAGCAGTTCTTC
CDR3aa: CASSLGGQGYNEQFF

v_gene: TRBV6-5
abundance: .
j_gene: TRBJ2-7
d_gene: .
CDR3nt: TGTGCCAGCAGTTGGGGTAGGGCGGGCGAGCAGTACTTC
CDR3aa: CASSWGRAGEQYF

v_gene: TRBV3-1/TRBV3-2
abundance: .
j_gene: TRBJ1-1
d_gene: .
CDR3nt: TGTGCCAGCAGATACGGACCGGTTGCGATCTTT
CDR3aa: CASRYGPVAIF

v_gene: TRBV5-1
abundance: .
j_gene: TRBJ2-5
d_gene: .
CDR3nt: TGCGCCAGCGGCCAAGAGACCCAGTACTTC
CDR3aa: CASGQETQYF

v_gene: TRBV27
abundance: .
j_gene: TRBJ2-3
d_gene: TRBD1
CDR3nt: TGTGCCAGCGCCCGGGACAGGGGATACACAGATACGCAGTATTTT
CDR3aa: CASARDRGYTDTQYF

v_gene: TRBV4-1
abundance: once
j_gene: TRBJ2-2
d_gene: TRBD1
CDR3nt: TGCGCCAGCAGCCAAAGGACAGGGGGCGCGGACGGGGAGCTGTTTTTT
CDR3aa: CASSQRTGGADGELFF

v_gene: TRBV3-1/TRBV3-2
abundance: .
j_gene: TRBJ2-1
d_gene: TRBD1
CDR3nt: TGTGCCAGCAGCCAGGGACAGGGGATACACAATGAGCAGTTCTTC
CDR3aa: CASSQGQGIHNEQFF